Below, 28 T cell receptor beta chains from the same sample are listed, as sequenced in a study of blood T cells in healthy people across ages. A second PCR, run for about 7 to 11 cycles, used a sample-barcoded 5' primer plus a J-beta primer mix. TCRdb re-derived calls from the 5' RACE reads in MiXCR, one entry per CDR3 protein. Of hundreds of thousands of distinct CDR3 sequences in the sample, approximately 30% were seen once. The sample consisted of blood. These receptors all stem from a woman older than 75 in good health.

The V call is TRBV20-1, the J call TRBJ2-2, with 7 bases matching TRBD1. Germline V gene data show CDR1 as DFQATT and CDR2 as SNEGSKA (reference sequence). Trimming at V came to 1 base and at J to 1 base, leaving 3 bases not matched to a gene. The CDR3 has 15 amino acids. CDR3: CSARANRGNTGELFF. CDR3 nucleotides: TGCAGTGCTAGAGCCAACAGGGGGAACACCGGGGAGCTGTTTTTT.

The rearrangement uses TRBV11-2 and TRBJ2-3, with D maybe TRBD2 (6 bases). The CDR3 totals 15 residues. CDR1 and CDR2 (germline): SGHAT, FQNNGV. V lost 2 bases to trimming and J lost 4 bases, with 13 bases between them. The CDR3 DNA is TGTGCCAGCAGCTTATCGCGGGCTAGCGCAGATACGCAGTATTTT. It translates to CASSLSRASADTQYF.

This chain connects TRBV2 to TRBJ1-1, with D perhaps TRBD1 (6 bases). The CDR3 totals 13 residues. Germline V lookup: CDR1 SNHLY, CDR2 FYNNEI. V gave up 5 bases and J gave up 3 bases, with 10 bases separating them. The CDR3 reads CASSIEGDTEAFF. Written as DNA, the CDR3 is TGTGCCAGCAGTATTGAGGGGGACACTGAAGCTTTCTTT.

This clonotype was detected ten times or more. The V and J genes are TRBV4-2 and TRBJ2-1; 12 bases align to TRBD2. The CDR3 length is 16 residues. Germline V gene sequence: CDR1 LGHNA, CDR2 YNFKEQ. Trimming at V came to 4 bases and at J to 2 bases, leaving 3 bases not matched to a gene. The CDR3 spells CASSLTSGGAYNEQFF. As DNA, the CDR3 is TGTGCCAGCAGCCTGACTAGCGGGGGTGCCTACAATGAGCAGTTCTTC.

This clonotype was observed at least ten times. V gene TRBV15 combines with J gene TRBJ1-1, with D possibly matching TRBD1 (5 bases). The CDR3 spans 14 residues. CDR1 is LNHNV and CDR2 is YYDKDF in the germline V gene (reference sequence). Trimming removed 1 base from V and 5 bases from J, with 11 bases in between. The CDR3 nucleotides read TGTGCCACCAGCAGAGTGGGGGGAGATACTGAAGCTTTCTTT. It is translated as CATSRVGGDTEAFF.

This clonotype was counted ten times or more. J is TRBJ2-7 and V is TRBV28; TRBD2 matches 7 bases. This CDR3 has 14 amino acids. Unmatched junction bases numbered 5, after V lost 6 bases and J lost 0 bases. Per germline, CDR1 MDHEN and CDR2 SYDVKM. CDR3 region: CASRRGDSSYEQYF. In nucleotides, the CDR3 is TGTGCCAGCAGACGGGGGGACTCCTCCTACGAGCAGTACTTC.

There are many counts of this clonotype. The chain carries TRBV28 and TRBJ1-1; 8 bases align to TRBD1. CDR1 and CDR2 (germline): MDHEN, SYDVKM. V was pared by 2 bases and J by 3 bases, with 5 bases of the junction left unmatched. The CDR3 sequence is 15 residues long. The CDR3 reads CASSLPTGADTEAFF. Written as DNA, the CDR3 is TGTGCCAGCAGTTTACCGACAGGGGCGGACACTGAAGCTTTCTTT. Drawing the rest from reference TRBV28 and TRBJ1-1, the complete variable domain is DVKVTQSSRYLVKRTGEKVFLECVQDMDHENMFWYRQDPGLGLRLIYFSYDVKMKEKGDIPEGYSVSREKKERFSLILESASTNQTSMYLCASSLPTGADTEAFFGQGTRLTVV.

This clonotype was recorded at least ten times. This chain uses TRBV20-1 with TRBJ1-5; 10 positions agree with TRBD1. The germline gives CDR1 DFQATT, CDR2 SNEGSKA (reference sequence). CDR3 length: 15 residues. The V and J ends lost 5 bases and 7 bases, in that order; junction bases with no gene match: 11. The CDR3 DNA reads TGCAGTGCTGAACCGGGACAGGGGCGCGGGCAGCCCCAGCATTTT. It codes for CSAEPGQGRGQPQHF.

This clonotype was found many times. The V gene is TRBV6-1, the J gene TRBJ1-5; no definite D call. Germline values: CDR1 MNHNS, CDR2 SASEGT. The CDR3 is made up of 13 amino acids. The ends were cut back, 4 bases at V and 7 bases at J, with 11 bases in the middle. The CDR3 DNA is TGTGCCAGCAGTGTAACGGGAAAACAGCCCCAGCATTTT. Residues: CASSVTGKQPQHF.

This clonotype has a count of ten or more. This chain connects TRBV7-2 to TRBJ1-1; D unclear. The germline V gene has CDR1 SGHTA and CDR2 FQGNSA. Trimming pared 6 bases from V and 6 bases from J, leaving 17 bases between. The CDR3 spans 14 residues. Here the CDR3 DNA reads TGTGCCAGCAGGCTAACGATCCAGGATTCTGAAGCTTTCTTT. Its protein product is CASRLTIQDSEAFF.

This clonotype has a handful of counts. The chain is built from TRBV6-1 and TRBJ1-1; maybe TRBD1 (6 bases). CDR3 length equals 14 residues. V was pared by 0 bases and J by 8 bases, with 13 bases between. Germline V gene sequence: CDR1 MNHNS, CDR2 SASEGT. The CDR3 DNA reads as TGTGCCAGCAGTGAAGCGAGGGGGTATCCCGAAGCTTTCTTT. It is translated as CASSEARGYPEAFF.

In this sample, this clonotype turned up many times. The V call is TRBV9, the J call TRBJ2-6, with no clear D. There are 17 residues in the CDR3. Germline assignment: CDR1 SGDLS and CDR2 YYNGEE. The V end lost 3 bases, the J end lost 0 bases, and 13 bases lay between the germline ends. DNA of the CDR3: TGTGCCAGCAGCGGTCCCGGGCCGACCTCTGGGGCCAACGTCCTGACTTTC. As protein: CASSGPGPTSGANVLTF.

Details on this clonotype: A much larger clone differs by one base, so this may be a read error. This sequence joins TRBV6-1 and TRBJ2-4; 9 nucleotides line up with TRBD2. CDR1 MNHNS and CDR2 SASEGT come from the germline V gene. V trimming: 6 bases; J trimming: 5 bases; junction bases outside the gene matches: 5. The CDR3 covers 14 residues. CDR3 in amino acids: CASRRGGTQNIQYF. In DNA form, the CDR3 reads TGTGCCAGCAGGCGGGGGGGGACACAAAACATTCAGTACTTC.

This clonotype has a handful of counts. The CDR3: CASSRDRTDGYTF. The CDR3 region has the DNA TGTGCCAGCAGTAGAGACAGGACGGATGGCTACACCTTC. The chain joins TRBV2 to TRBJ1-2, with D perhaps TRBD1 (6 bases). This CDR3 comprises 13 residues. In germline, CDR1 is SNHLY, CDR2 FYNNEI. Trimming shortened V by 5 bases and J by 6 bases, and 13 bases separated the two germline ends.

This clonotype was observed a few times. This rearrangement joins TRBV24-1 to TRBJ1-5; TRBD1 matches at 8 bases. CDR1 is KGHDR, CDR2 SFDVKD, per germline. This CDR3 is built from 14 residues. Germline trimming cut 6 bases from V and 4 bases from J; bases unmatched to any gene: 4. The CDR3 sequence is CATSLRDRNQPQHF. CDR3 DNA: TGTGCCACCAGTCTCCGGGACAGGAATCAGCCCCAGCATTTT.

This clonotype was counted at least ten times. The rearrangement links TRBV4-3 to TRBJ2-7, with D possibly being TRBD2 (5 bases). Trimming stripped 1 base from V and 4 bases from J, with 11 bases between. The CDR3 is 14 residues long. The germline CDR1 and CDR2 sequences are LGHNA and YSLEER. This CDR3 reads CASSQGTLTYEQYF. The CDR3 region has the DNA TGCGCCAGCAGCCAAGGGACTCTAACTTACGAGCAGTACTTC.

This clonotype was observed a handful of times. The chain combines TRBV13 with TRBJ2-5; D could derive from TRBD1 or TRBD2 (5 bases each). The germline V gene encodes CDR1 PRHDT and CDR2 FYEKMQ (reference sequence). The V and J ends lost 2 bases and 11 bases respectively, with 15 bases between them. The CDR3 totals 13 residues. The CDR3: CASSLKGTAEQYF. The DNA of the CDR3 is TGTGCCAGCAGCTTAAAAGGGACCGCTGAGCAGTACTTC.

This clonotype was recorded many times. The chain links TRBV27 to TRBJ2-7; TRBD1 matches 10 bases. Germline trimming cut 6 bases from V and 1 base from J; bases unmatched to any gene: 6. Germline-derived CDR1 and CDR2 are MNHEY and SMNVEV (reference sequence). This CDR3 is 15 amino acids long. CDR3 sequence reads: CASRKGQGPSYEQYF. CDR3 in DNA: TGTGCCAGCAGAAAGGGACAGGGGCCTTCCTACGAGCAGTACTTC.

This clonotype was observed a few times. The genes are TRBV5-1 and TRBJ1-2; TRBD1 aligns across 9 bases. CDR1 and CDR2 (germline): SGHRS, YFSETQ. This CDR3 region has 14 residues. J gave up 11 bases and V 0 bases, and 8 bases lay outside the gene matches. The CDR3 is CASSLETGGRSYTF. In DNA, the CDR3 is TGCGCCAGCAGCTTGGAAACAGGGGGCAGGTCTTACACCTTC.

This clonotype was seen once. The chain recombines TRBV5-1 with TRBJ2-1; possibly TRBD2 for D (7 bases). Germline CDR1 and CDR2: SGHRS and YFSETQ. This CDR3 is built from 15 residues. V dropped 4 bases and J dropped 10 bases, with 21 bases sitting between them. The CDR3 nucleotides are TGCGCCAGCAGCGAAACGGGGGGCGGTAGATACGAGCAGTTCTTC. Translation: CASSETGGGRYEQFF.

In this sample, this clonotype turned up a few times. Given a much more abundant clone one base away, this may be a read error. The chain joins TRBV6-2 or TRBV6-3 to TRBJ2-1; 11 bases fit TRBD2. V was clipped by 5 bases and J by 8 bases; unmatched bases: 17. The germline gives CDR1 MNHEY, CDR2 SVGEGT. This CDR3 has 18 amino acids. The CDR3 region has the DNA TGTGCCAGCAGTGGTACTAGCGGGGGACCTCCAGGCGGCGATGAGCAGTTCTTC. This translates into CASSGTSGGPPGGDEQFF.

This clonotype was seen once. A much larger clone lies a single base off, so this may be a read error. The CDR3 sequence is CASSARTGEETPYF. The CDR3 bases are TGCGCCAGCAGCGCGAGGACAGGGGAAGAGACCCCGTACTTC. V is TRBV5-1 and J is TRBJ2-5; 9 nucleotides agree with TRBD1. Germline V gene data show CDR1 as SGHRS and CDR2 as YFSETQ. The CDR3 has 14 residues.

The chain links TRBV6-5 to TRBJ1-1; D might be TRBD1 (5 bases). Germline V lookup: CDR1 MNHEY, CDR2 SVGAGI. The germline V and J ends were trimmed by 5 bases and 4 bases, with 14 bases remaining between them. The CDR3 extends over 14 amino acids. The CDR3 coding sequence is TGTGCCAGCAGTCGGGACCACTCGGGCACTGAAGCTTTCTTT. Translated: CASSRDHSGTEAFF.

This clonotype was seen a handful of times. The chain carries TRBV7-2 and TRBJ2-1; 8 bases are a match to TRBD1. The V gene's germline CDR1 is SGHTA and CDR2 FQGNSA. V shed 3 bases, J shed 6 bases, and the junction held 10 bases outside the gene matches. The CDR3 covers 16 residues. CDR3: CASSFRTGMTSNEQFF. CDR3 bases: TGTGCCAGCAGCTTCCGGACAGGGATGACGAGCAATGAGCAGTTCTTC.

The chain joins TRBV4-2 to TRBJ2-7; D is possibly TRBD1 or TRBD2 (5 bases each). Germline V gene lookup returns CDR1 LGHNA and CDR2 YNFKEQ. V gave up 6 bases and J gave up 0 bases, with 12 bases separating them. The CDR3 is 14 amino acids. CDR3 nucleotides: TGTGCCAGCAGGCCGGGTGGGGGCTCCTACGAGCAGTACTTC. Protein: CASRPGGGSYEQYF.

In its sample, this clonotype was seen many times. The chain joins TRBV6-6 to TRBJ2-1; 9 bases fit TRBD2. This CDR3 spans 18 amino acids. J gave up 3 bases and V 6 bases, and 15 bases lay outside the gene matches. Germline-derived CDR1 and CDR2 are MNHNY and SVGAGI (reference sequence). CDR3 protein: CASRPTRGSGGNYNEQFF. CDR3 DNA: TGTGCCAGCAGACCTACCCGAGGGAGCGGGGGGAACTACAATGAGCAGTTCTTC.

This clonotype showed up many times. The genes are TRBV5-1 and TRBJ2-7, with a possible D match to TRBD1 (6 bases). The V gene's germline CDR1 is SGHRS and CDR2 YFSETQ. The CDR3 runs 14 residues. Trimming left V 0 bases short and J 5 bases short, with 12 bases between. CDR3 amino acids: CASSLGQGTHEQYF. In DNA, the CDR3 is TGCGCCAGCAGCTTGGGGCAGGGGACCCACGAGCAGTACTTC.

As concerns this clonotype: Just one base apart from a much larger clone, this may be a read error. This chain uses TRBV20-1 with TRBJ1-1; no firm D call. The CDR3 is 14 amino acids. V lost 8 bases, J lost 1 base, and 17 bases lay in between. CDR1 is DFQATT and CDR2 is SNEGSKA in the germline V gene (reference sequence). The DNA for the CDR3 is TGCAGTACCTTCAGCCCGTCCGGGAACACTGAAGCTTTCTTT. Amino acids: CSTFSPSGNTEAFF.